Following are 13 T cell receptor beta chains from one sample sequenced in a study of cytomegalovirus exposure and HLA in healthy donors. This PCR relied on a set of 60 Vbeta primers and 13 Jbeta primers. Here immunoSEQ multiplex PCR was the method, and the copy in TCRdb shows in-frame clones only, minus some. Among around 120,000 clones listed, less than 80% were seen once. The sequenced sample consisted of PBMCs. Receptors were obtained from a woman aged 45-59 years in good health and CMV-seropositive.

This chain connects TRBV18 to TRBJ2-1; the match to TRBD1 covers 9 bases. Trimming at V came to 5 bases and at J to 7 bases, leaving 6 bases not matched to a gene. The length of the CDR3 is 14 residues. Germline loops: CDR1 KGHSH, CDR2 LQKENI. For the CDR3, the DNA is TGTGCCAGCTCAAGGGACAGGGAAGGGAATGAGCAGTTCTTC. Amino acid sequence: CASSRDREGNEQFF.

This chain connects TRBV2 to TRBJ2-3; D is possibly TRBD2 (6 bases). V was cut by 4 bases and J by 4 bases, with 9 bases left in between. Germline CDR1 is SNHLY and CDR2 is FYNNEI. The CDR3 loop spans 13 amino acids. The DNA for the CDR3 is TGTGCCAGCAGTGTGGACTACCCAGATACGCAGTATTTT. It yields the protein CASSVDYPDTQYF. The full variable domain, with the rest looked up from reference TRBV2 and TRBJ2-3, is EPEVTQTPSHQVTQMGQEVILRCVPISNHLYFYWYRQILGQKVEFLVSFYNNEISEKSEIFDDQFSVERPDGSNFTLKIRSTKLEDSAMYFCASSVDYPDTQYFGPGTRLTVL.

This clone was found once. V gene TRBV4-1 combines with J gene TRBJ1-2; D remains unclear. V dropped 4 bases and J dropped 0 bases, with 18 bases sitting between them. Germline assignment: CDR1 MGHRA and CDR2 YSYEKL. This CDR3 contains 17 residues. The CDR3 protein is CASSRTQAAGPNYGYTF. DNA of the CDR3: TGCGCCAGCAGCCGCACGCAGGCGGCGGGTCCTAACTATGGCTACACCTTC.

The chain employs TRBV4-1 and TRBJ2-3; 11 nucleotides align to TRBD2. CDR1 is MGHRA, CDR2 YSYEKL, per germline. The CDR3 consists of 17 residues. V dropped 5 bases and J dropped 3; count of bases not matched to a gene: 10. The CDR3 DNA is TGCGCCAGCAGCGCCCGACTAGCGGGACAGGTGACAGATACGCAGTATTTT. Translating gives CASSARLAGQVTDTQYF.

The chain employs TRBV19 and TRBJ1-4; TRBD1 is a possible D gene (5 bases). The V gene lost 0 bases and the J gene lost 7 bases, with 18 bases spanning the gap. CDR1 LNHDA and CDR2 SQIVND come from the germline V gene (reference sequence). CDR3 length: 17 amino acids. CDR3 in amino acids: CASSIEGGAPAGEKLFF. In DNA form, the CDR3 reads TGTGCCAGTAGTATAGAAGGCGGGGCTCCTGCGGGTGAAAAACTGTTTTTT. The full variable domain, in which reference TRBV19 and TRBJ1-4 provide the parts outside the CDR3, is DGGITQSPKYLFRKEGQNVTLSCEQNLNHDAMYWYRQDPGQGLRLIYYSQIVNDFQKGDIAEGYSVSREKKESFPLTVTSAQKNPTAFYLCASSIEGGAPAGEKLFFGSGTQLSVL.

This chain joins TRBV4-3 and TRBJ1-1; a weak D match, TRBD1 (5 bases). Germline V CDR1 and CDR2: LGHNA, YSLEER. Trimming took 8 bases from V and 2 from J, leaving 12 bases between them. The CDR3 totals 13 residues. For the CDR3, the DNA is TGCGCCAGCTCAGGGCGCATCAACACTGAAGCTTTCTTT. It encodes CASSGRINTEAFF.

This sequence joins TRBV5-1 and TRBJ2-1; no definite D call. Trimming removed 1 base from V and 0 bases from J, with 11 bases in between. CDR1 is SGHRS and CDR2 is YFSETQ in the germline V gene. The CDR3 is made up of 16 amino acids. CDR3 sequence (DNA): TGCGCCAGCAGCTTGCGGTACCAAAGCTCCTACAATGAGCAGTTCTTC. As protein: CASSLRYQSSYNEQFF.

CDR3 protein: CSAPAGTDNTGELFF. CDR3 bases: TGCAGCGCCCCAGCCGGGACAGATAACACCGGGGAGCTGTTTTTT. The J gene is TRBJ2-2, the V gene TRBV29-1; 7 bases fit TRBD1. The germline V gene has CDR1 SQVTM and CDR2 ANQGSEA. With V trimmed by 7 bases and J by 2 bases, 10 bases remained unmatched. The CDR3 totals 15 residues.

The J gene is TRBJ1-5, the V gene TRBV28; 8 bases match TRBD1. V trimming: 2 bases; J trimming: 9 bases; junction bases outside the gene matches: 9. The CDR3 is 15 amino acids. Germline V lookup: CDR1 MDHEN, CDR2 SYDVKM. The CDR3 loop reads CASSLAGGGGGPQHF. The CDR3 DNA follows: TGTGCCAGCAGTTTAGCAGGGGGCGGAGGGGGGCCCCAGCATTTT.

The J gene is TRBJ2-2, the V gene TRBV7-2, with 10 bases matching TRBD1. V shed 4 bases, J shed 3 bases, and the junction held 14 bases outside the gene matches. CDR1 and CDR2 (germline): SGHTA, FQGNSA. The CDR3 length is 19 residues. CDR3 loop: CASSSPLPGTGADTGELFF. In DNA form, the CDR3 reads TGTGCCAGCAGCTCACCCCTCCCCGGGACAGGGGCGGACACCGGGGAGCTGTTTTTT.

This clone is a singleton in its sample. V gene TRBV6-1 combines with J gene TRBJ2-7, with 11 positions matching TRBD1. The CDR3 sequence is 13 residues long. Per germline, CDR1 MNHNS and CDR2 SASEGT. The V segment lost 5 bases and the J segment 5 bases; nucleotides outside the gene matches: 2. The CDR3 sequence is CASSRDRGDEQYF. In DNA form, the CDR3 reads TGTGCCAGCAGTCGGGACAGGGGGGACGAGCAGTACTTC.

This clone was found once. Other DNA sequences in the same sample also yield this CDR3. V usage is TRBV30 and J usage is TRBJ1-5, with D unresolved. The CDR3 covers 15 residues. In germline, CDR1 is GTSNPN, CDR2 SVGIG (reference sequence). With 0 bases removed from V and 0 bases from J, the gap between germline ends came to 9 bases. The CDR3: CAWSVPGNSNQPQHF. The CDR3 DNA reads TGTGCCTGGAGTGTTCCCGGGAATAGCAATCAGCCCCAGCATTTT.

The chain combines TRBV9 with TRBJ2-1, with D possibly TRBD1 on 6 matching bases. Per the germline V gene, CDR1 is SGDLS and CDR2 is YYNGEE. The CDR3 loop spans 15 amino acids. Trimming took off 4 bases at V and 9 bases at J, with 20 bases between the two ends. The CDR3: CASSILSDRGSEQFF. DNA of the CDR3: TGTGCCAGCAGCATCCTCTCCGATAGGGGGAGTGAGCAGTTCTTC.